Included here is one T cell receptor (beta chain) sequence, with context. Assay used: immunoSEQ multiplex PCR; TCRdb lists only in-frame clones, some missing. This sample has tens of thousands of clones, with about 88% found just once. This entry belongs to a study of blood T cell repertoires in COVID-19. The V and J ends lost 4 bases and 5 bases respectively, with 5 bases between them. The CDR3 is made up of 12 amino acids. Per germline, CDR1 SNHLY and CDR2 FYNNEI. Sequences were obtained from peripheral blood. This receptor was identified in a man aged 45 to 65 with active COVID-19. This chain joins TRBV2 and TRBJ1-4; D not resolved. CDR3 sequence reads: CASSGENEKLFF. CDR3 sequence (DNA): TGTGCCAGCAGTGGCGAAAATGAAAAACTGTTTTTT.